Following are 32 T cell receptor beta chains from one sample sequenced in a study of cytomegalovirus exposure and HLA in healthy donors. The PCR was carried out with 60 Vbeta primers and 13 Jbeta primers. The assay was immunoSEQ multiplex PCR, and TCRdb's table has in-frame clones only and misses some. The sample consists of 150,000 to 200,000 clones, about 78% of them appearing once. The source material was PBMCs. All receptors come from a woman in her forties or fifties in good health and CMV-seropositive.

This chain connects TRBV7-9 to TRBJ1-6, with unresolved D. CDR3 length: 14 residues. Trimming took 5 bases from V and 10 from J, leaving 15 bases between them. CDR1 is SEHNR, CDR2 FQNEAQ, per germline (reference sequence). CDR3 in amino acids: CASSPDGPGSPLHF. CDR3 in DNA: TGTGCCAGCAGCCCCGATGGGCCAGGATCACCCCTCCACTTT.

This chain uses TRBV7-9 with TRBJ1-1; possible D gene TRBD1, 6 bases. The CDR3 has 16 amino acids. V lost 2 bases, J lost 4 bases, and 17 bases lay in between. The germline CDR1 and CDR2 sequences are SEHNR and FQNEAQ (reference sequence). The CDR3: CASSLSGVGGGTEAFF. For the CDR3, the DNA is TGTGCCAGCAGCTTAAGCGGGGTAGGGGGAGGCACTGAAGCTTTCTTT.

This chain links TRBV5-1 with TRBJ2-1, with D possibly TRBD1 on 5 matching bases. V lost 0 bases and J 0 bases, leaving 13 bases between the germline ends. The CDR3 contains 17 residues. From germline, CDR1 is SGHRS and CDR2 YFSETQ. CDR3 DNA: TGCGCCAGCAGCTTGGGCAGGGTCGAACACTCCTACAATGAGCAGTTCTTC. Encoded protein: CASSLGRVEHSYNEQFF.

The chain couples TRBV9 to TRBJ2-3, with 11 bases aligning to TRBD2. The germline V gene has CDR1 SGDLS and CDR2 YYNGEE. The CDR3 has 16 residues. With 4 bases clipped from V and 6 bases from J, the junction kept 10 bases outside the gene matches. The CDR3 protein is CASSLLAGGPVDTQYF. CDR3 bases: TGTGCCAGCAGCTTATTAGCGGGGGGGCCTGTGGATACGCAGTATTTT.

V and J are TRBV7-8 and TRBJ2-5; TRBD2 aligns across 8 bases. The CDR3 totals 18 residues. Trimming took 5 bases from V and 4 from J; bases not matched to a gene: 18. Germline values: CDR1 SGHVS, CDR2 FQNEAQ. The CDR3 region has the DNA TGTGCCAGCAGCCTACAAATTGAACGGGGGGGCAGTAGAGAGACCCAGTACTTC. Its translation is CASSLQIERGGSRETQYF.

The rearrangement joins TRBV5-1 to TRBJ2-7, with 13 nucleotides matching TRBD2. The CDR3 is made up of 15 amino acids. In germline, CDR1 is SGHRS, CDR2 YFSETQ. V lost 9 bases to trimming and J lost 0 bases; unmatched junction nucleotides: 6. The chain's CDR3 is CATARTSGGSYEQYF. CDR3 DNA sequence: TGCGCCACCGCCCGGACTAGCGGGGGCTCCTACGAGCAGTACTTC.

This chain links TRBV14 with TRBJ2-5; tentative D call: TRBD1 (6 bases). Between the trimmed V and J ends, which lost 0 bases and 3 bases, there was a span of 11 bases. This CDR3 is built from 15 residues. Germline CDR1 and CDR2: SGHDN and FVKESK. Here the CDR3 DNA reads TGTGCCAGCAGCCAAGAAAGGGACACCGAAGAGACCCAGTACTTC. The encoded protein is CASSQERDTEETQYF.

Turning to this clone: This sample includes further DNA sequences coding for the same CDR3. V and J are TRBV30 and TRBJ2-1; 7 bases are shared with TRBD1. Germline CDR1 GTSNPN, CDR2 SVGIG (reference sequence). The CDR3 loop spans 13 amino acids. V was pared by 4 bases and J by 10 bases, with 10 bases of the junction left unmatched. The CDR3 nucleotides are TGTGCCTGGAACCTTAACAGGGGCGTCGAGCAGTTCTTC. Its protein is CAWNLNRGVEQFF.

This rearrangement joins TRBV19 to TRBJ1-5; D is undetermined. Germline assignment: CDR1 LNHDA and CDR2 SQIVND (reference sequence). CDR3 length: 14 residues. Trimming shortened V by 2 bases and J by 0 bases, and 5 bases separated the two germline ends. CDR3 bases: TGTGCCAGTAGTATACCTCCTAGCAATCAGCCCCAGCATTTT. This gives the protein CASSIPPSNQPQHF.

The chain is built from TRBV6-5 and TRBJ1-2; D not resolved. V dropped 2 bases and J dropped 10 bases, with 11 bases sitting between them. The V gene's germline CDR1 is MNHEY and CDR2 SVGAGI. The length of the CDR3 is 12 residues. The CDR3 coding sequence is TGTGCCAGCAGTTACCCGCCCCGGTCCTACACCTTC. Translation gives CASSYPPRSYTF.

This sequence joins TRBV6-5 and TRBJ2-7; 7 bases match TRBD1. The CDR3 totals 14 residues. J was trimmed by 0 bases and V by 6 bases; bases with no gene match: 5. Germline V gene sequence: CDR1 MNHEY, CDR2 SVGAGI. DNA for the CDR3: TGTGCCAGCAGATCCGGGACAGCCTCCTACGAGCAGTACTTC. Translating gives CASRSGTASYEQYF.

V is TRBV4-2 and J is TRBJ1-2; no clear D gene. CDR3 length equals 14 residues. Trimming removed 1 base at V and 4 bases at J, with 10 bases between. Germline assignment: CDR1 LGHNA and CDR2 YNFKEQ. CDR3 DNA: TGTGCCAGCAGCCAAGGTAGCGATGCCTATGGCTACACCTTC. Translated: CASSQGSDAYGYTF.

The rearrangement uses TRBV5-1 and TRBJ2-5; 7 bases agree with TRBD1. Looked up from germline, CDR1 is SGHRS and CDR2 is YFSETQ. The CDR3 extends over 17 amino acids. With V trimmed by 0 bases and J by 4 bases, 12 bases remained unmatched. CDR3 nucleotide sequence: TGCGCCAGCAGCTTGGGGCCTGTGACAGGGAGCGGAGAGACCCAGTACTTC. This sequence encodes CASSLGPVTGSGETQYF.

The chain uses TRBV29-1 and TRBJ1-1; D unclear. The CDR3 loop spans 11 amino acids. Between the trimmed V and J ends, which lost 6 bases and 6 bases, there was a span of 11 bases. The germline CDR1 and CDR2 sequences are SQVTM and ANQGSEA. The CDR3 bases are TGCAGCGTAGAACCTGGCTCTGAAGCTTTCTTT. Its translation is CSVEPGSEAFF.

This chain joins TRBV5-1 and TRBJ1-5; D may be TRBD1 (6 bases). The germline gives CDR1 SGHRS, CDR2 YFSETQ. The length of the CDR3 is 15 residues. Deletions cut 4 bases from V and 7 bases from J, with 18 bases between. CDR3 DNA: TGCGCCAGCAGCCCCTGGGACACTGAAGTGCAGCCCCAGCATTTT. This gives the protein CASSPWDTEVQPQHF.

The genes are TRBV2 and TRBJ2-5, with 8 bases aligning to TRBD1. V gave up 2 bases and J gave up 4 bases; unmatched junction bases: 9. Germline CDR1 SNHLY, CDR2 FYNNEI. The CDR3 spans 16 residues. CDR3 loop: CASSESGRGRRETQYF. As DNA, the CDR3 is TGTGCCAGCAGTGAATCGGGCAGGGGGCGCCGAGAGACCCAGTACTTC.

The chain is built from TRBV6-5 and TRBJ2-3; 8 bases align to TRBD2. Per the germline V gene, CDR1 is MNHEY and CDR2 is SVGAGI. CDR3 length equals 15 residues. V lost 2 bases and J lost 6; bases outside the gene matches: 7. The CDR3 spells CASSYGGGPSDTQYF. Written as DNA, the CDR3 is TGTGCCAGCAGTTACGGCGGGGGGCCCTCGGATACGCAGTATTTT.

In this sample, this clone turned up a few times. The rearrangement uses TRBV5-4 and TRBJ1-3; 8 nucleotides agree with TRBD1. The J segment lost 1 base and the V segment lost 4 bases, leaving 10 bases of the junction unmatched. Germline V lookup: CDR1 SGHNT, CDR2 YYREEE (reference sequence). The CDR3 runs 17 residues. CDR3 sequence (DNA): TGTGCCAGCAGCGGTCCGGGACAGGATTTATCTGGAAACACCATATATTTT. Translated, it gives CASSGPGQDLSGNTIYF.

This chain connects TRBV4-1 to TRBJ2-7; no clear D. V lost 1 base to trimming and J lost 3 bases, with 7 bases between them. Germline V lookup: CDR1 MGHRA, CDR2 YSYEKL. The CDR3 has 13 residues. The CDR3 loop is CASSQVGVYEQYF. CDR3 in DNA: TGCGCCAGCAGCCAAGTCGGAGTCTACGAGCAGTACTTC.

The rearrangement joins TRBV6-5 to TRBJ1-4; weak D call: TRBD1 (5 bases). The germline gives CDR1 MNHEY, CDR2 SVGAGI. V shed 4 bases and J shed 8 bases, with 11 bases lying between them. This CDR3 comprises 13 residues. In DNA form, the CDR3 reads TGTGCCAGCAGTTCATCAGGGAAAGAAAAACTGTTTTTT. It specifies CASSSSGKEKLFF.

This sequence joins TRBV28 and TRBJ1-1; 7 bases map to TRBD1. This CDR3 comprises 14 residues. V dropped 3 bases and J dropped 1; count of bases not matched to a gene: 2. From germline, CDR1 is MDHEN and CDR2 SYDVKM. As DNA, the CDR3 is TGTGCCAGCAGTTTCTCAGGGGGGAACACTGAAGCTTTCTTT. Translation gives CASSFSGGNTEAFF.

This chain uses TRBV13 with TRBJ2-7; 12 nucleotides align to TRBD2. The V and J ends lost 4 bases and 4 bases, in that order; junction bases with no gene match: 8. The CDR3 contains 16 residues. CDR1 PRHDT and CDR2 FYEKMQ come from the germline V gene (reference sequence). The chain's CDR3 is CASSSLAGGKRYEQYF. CDR3 in DNA: TGTGCCAGCAGCTCACTAGCGGGGGGCAAGAGGTACGAGCAGTACTTC. Using reference TRBV13 and TRBJ2-7 for the parts outside the CDR3, the full variable domain is AAGVIQSPRHLIKEKRETATLKCYPIPRHDTVYWYQQGPGQDPQFLISFYEKMQSDKGSIPDRFSAQQFSDYHSELNMSSLELGDSALYFCASSSLAGGKRYEQYFGPGTRLTVT.

V usage is TRBV6-5 and J usage is TRBJ1-1, with no clear D. Trimming left V 0 bases short and J 3 bases short, with 14 bases between. The CDR3 totals 16 residues. CDR1 and CDR2 (germline): MNHEY, SVGAGI. The DNA for the CDR3 is TGTGCCAGCAGTTACTCCGGAGGAGGGAGATACACTGAAGCTTTCTTT. It encodes CASSYSGGGRYTEAFF.

The gene calls are TRBV30 and TRBJ1-1; 8 nucleotides align to TRBD1. Germline V gene lookup returns CDR1 GTSNPN and CDR2 SVGIG (reference sequence). With V trimmed by 7 bases and J by 8 bases, 12 bases remained unmatched. The CDR3 sequence is 13 residues long. CDR3 in DNA: TGTGCCTATTCGACAGGGGTGGGGAACGAAGCTTTCTTT. It specifies CAYSTGVGNEAFF.

The CDR3 coding sequence is TGTGCCAGCAGTCGCAGGGGCCAGGGCAATCAGCCCCAGCATTTT. Encoded protein: CASSRRGQGNQPQHF. This sequence joins TRBV6-1 and TRBJ1-5, with D perhaps matching TRBD1 (6 bases). The CDR3 runs to 15 residues. V was shortened by 5 bases and J by 2 bases, with 13 bases between the two germline ends. In germline, CDR1 is MNHNS, CDR2 SASEGT.

This clone was observed a few times. V gene TRBV15 combines with J gene TRBJ2-5; perhaps TRBD2 as D (5 bases). The germline V gene encodes CDR1 LNHNV and CDR2 YYDKDF (reference sequence). CDR3 size: 17 residues. V lost 0 bases and J 2 bases, leaving 16 bases between the germline ends. The CDR3 nucleotides are TGTGCCACCAGCAGAGATCAGTGGAGGACGGGACAAGAGACCCAGTACTTC. Translating gives CATSRDQWRTGQETQYF.

The chain carries TRBV5-4 and TRBJ2-1, with TRBD2 matching over 13 bases. Unmatched junction bases numbered 9, after V lost 5 bases and J lost 7 bases. CDR3 length: 16 amino acids. Germline lookup yields CDR1 SGHNT and CDR2 YYREEE (reference sequence). The CDR3 sequence is CASSSKTSGGYNEQFF. The CDR3 nucleotides read TGTGCCAGCAGTAGTAAGACTAGCGGGGGGTATAATGAGCAGTTCTTC.

The chain has TRBV30 and TRBJ2-7; unclear D gene. Per germline, CDR1 GTSNPN and CDR2 SVGIG (reference sequence). This CDR3 has 17 amino acids. V lost 3 bases and J 3 bases, leaving 24 bases between the germline ends. The CDR3 protein is CAWRFLVGHGKRYEQYF. The CDR3 DNA follows: TGTGCCTGGAGGTTCCTTGTGGGCCACGGAAAACGCTACGAGCAGTACTTC. The entire variable domain, with the rest obtained from reference TRBV30 and TRBJ2-7, is as follows: SQTIHQWPATLVQPVGSPLSLECTVEGTSNPNLYWYRQAAGRGLQLLFYSVGIGQISSEVPQNLSASRPQDRQFILSSKKLLLSDSGFYLCAWRFLVGHGKRYEQYFGPGTRLTVT.

The sample holds a few counts of this clone. This sequence joins TRBV5-6 and TRBJ1-1, with a weak D call TRBD1 (6 bases). The V and J ends lost 1 base and 1 base respectively, with 11 bases between them. CDR1 and CDR2 (germline): SGHDT, YYEEEE. The length of the CDR3 is 15 residues. CDR3: CASSLSQGSNTEAFF. DNA for the CDR3: TGTGCCAGCAGCTTGTCCCAGGGGTCGAACACTGAAGCTTTCTTT.

J is TRBJ1-1 and V is TRBV10-3; TRBD1 agrees at 7 bases. The CDR3 consists of 15 residues. Germline trimming cut 6 bases from V and 5 bases from J; bases unmatched to any gene: 12. Germline loops: CDR1 ENHRY, CDR2 SYGVKD. The CDR3 region is CAIRPQTGPRTEAFF. CDR3 in DNA: TGTGCCATCAGACCCCAGACAGGGCCCCGAACTGAAGCTTTCTTT.

The chain links TRBV5-7 to TRBJ2-7; 9 nucleotides line up with TRBD1. TRBV5-7 is known as an ORF, though its function is uncertain. CDR3 size: 13 residues. Trimming cost V 6 bases and J 3 bases; bases outside gene matches: 4. The CDR3 sequence: CASTPGQGYEQYF. CDR3 in DNA: TGTGCCAGCACCCCGGGACAGGGCTACGAGCAGTACTTC.

This sequence joins TRBV10-3 and TRBJ2-3, with TRBD2 identical over 11 bases. The ends lost 4 bases at V and 4 bases at J; junction bases unmatched: 10. The CDR3 consists of 17 residues. Germline V gives CDR1 ENHRY, CDR2 SYGVKD. The CDR3 reads CAISGRPTSGGSDTQYF. CDR3 DNA: TGTGCCATCAGTGGGCGTCCTACTAGCGGGGGCTCAGATACGCAGTATTTT.